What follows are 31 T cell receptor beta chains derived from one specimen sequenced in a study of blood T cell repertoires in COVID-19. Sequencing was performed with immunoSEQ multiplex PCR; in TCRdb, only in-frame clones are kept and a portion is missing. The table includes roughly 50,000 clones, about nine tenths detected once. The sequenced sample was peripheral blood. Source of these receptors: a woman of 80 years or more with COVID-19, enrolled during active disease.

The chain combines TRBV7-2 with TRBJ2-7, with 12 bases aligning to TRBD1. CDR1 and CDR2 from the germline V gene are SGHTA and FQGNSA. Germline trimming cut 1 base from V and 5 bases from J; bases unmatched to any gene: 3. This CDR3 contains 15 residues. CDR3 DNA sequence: TGTGCCAGCAGCTTAGGCGGGACAGGGGGCAACGAGCAGTACTTC. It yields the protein CASSLGGTGGNEQYF.

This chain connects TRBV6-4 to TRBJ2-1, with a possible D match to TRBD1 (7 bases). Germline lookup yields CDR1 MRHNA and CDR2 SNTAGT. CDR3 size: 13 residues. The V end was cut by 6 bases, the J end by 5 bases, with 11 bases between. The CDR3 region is CASSPGGHNEQFF. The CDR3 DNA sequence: TGTGCCAGCAGCCCAGGGGGGCACAATGAGCAGTTCTTC.

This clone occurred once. The CDR3, as DNA: TGTGCCATCATGGTGGGACTCACAGATACGCAGTATTTT. This encodes CAIMVGLTDTQYF. This rearrangement joins TRBV10-3 to TRBJ2-3; D perhaps matches TRBD2 (6 bases). This CDR3 is 13 amino acids long. In germline, CDR1 is ENHRY, CDR2 SYGVKD. Deletions cut 7 bases from V and 2 bases from J, with 10 bases between.

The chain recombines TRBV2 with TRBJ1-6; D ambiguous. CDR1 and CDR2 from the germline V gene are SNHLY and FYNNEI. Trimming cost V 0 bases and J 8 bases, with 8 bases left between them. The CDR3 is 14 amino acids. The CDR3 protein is CASSEALTDSPLHF. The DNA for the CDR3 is TGTGCCAGCAGTGAAGCCCTGACTGATTCACCCCTCCACTTT.

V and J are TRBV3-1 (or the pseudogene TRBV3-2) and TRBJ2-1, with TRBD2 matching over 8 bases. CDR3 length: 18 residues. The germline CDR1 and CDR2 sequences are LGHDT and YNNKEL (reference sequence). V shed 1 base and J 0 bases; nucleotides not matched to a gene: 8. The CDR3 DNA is TGTGCCAGCAGCCAAGCCCCTGGACGGGGGGGCTCCTACAATGAGCAGTTCTTC. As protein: CASSQAPGRGGSYNEQFF.

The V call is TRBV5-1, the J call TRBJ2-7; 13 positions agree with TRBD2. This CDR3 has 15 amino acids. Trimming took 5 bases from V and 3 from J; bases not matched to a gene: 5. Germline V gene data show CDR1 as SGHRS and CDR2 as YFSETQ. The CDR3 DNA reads TGCGCCAGCAGAGAGGGACTAGCGGGAATCTACGAGCAGTACTTC. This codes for CASREGLAGIYEQYF.

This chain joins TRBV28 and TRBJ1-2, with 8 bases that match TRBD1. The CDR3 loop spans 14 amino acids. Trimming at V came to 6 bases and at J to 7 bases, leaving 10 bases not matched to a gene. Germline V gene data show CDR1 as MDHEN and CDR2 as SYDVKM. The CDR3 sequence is CASRKRDRGGGYTF. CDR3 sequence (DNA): TGTGCCAGCAGAAAGAGAGACAGGGGTGGTGGCTACACCTTC.

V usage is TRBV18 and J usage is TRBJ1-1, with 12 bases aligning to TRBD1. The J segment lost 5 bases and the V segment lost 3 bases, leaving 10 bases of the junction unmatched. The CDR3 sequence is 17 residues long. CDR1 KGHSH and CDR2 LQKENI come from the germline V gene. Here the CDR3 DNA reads TGTGCCAGCTCACCTGGGGGACAGGGGGCGCGGAGAACTGAAGCTTTCTTT. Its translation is CASSPGGQGARRTEAFF.

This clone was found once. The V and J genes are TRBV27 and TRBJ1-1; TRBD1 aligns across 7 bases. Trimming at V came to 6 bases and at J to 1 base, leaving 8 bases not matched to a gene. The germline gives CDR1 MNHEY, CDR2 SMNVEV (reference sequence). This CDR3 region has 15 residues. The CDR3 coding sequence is TGTGCCAGCAGAAAATCCGGGACAGAGAACACTGAAGCTTTCTTT. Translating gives CASRKSGTENTEAFF.

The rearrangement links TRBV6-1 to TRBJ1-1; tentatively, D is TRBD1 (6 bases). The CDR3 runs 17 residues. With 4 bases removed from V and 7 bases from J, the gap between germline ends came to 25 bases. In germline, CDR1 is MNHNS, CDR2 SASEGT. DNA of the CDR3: TGTGCCAGCAGTGCCCAGGGGCAGTCGTTAGCCCGTAGTGAAGCTTTCTTT. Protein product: CASSAQGQSLARSEAFF.

The CDR3 DNA reads as TGTGCCAGCTCGGGACAGTTCAATCAGCCCCAGCATTTT. It encodes CASSGQFNQPQHF. This rearrangement joins TRBV25-1 to TRBJ1-5, with 7 bases aligning to TRBD1. CDR3 length: 13 residues. CDR1 is MGHDK, CDR2 SYGVNS, per germline. V was pared by 8 bases and J by 3 bases, with 4 bases of the junction left unmatched.

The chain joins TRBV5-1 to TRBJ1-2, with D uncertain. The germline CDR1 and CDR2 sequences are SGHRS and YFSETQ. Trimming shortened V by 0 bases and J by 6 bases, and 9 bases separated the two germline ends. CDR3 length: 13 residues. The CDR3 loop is CASSLAVRDGYTF. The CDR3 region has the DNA TGCGCCAGCAGCTTGGCCGTTCGGGATGGCTACACCTTC.

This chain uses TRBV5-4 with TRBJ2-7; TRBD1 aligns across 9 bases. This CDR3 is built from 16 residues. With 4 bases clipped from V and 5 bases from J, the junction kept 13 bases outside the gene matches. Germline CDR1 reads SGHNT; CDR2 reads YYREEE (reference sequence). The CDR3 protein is CASSHDPGGQGHEQYF. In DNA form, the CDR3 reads TGTGCCAGCAGCCACGACCCCGGGGGACAGGGCCACGAGCAGTACTTC.

The CDR3 DNA is TGCGCCAGCAGCTTGGAGCGGGATTATTCACCCCTCCACTTT. Translating gives CASSLERDYSPLHF. V and J are TRBV5-1 and TRBJ1-6; no clear D. V lost 0 bases to trimming and J lost 8 bases, with 9 bases between them. Looked up from germline, CDR1 is SGHRS and CDR2 is YFSETQ. The length of the CDR3 is 14 residues.

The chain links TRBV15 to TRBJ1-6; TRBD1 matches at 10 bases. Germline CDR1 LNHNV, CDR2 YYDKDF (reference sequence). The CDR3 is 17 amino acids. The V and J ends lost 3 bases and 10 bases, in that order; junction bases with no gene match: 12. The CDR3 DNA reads TGTGCCACCAGCAGTGCCACCCCGGGACAGGGGTGGTCACCCCTCCACTTT. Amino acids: CATSSATPGQGWSPLHF.

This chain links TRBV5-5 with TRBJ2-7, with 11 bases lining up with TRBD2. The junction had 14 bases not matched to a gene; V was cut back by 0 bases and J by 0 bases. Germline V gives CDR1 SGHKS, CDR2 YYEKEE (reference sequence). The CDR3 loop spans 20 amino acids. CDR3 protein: CASSLGLSTSGSRASYEQYF. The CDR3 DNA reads TGTGCCAGCAGCTTGGGTCTGAGTACTAGCGGGAGCCGCGCCTCCTACGAGCAGTACTTC.

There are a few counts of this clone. The CDR3 loop reads CASSWAGGFSGNTIYF. The CDR3 DNA reads as TGTGCCAGCAGTTGGGCAGGGGGCTTCTCTGGAAACACCATATATTTT. The chain employs TRBV6-9 and TRBJ1-3, with 8 bases aligning to TRBD1. Trimming took 4 bases from V and 0 from J; bases not matched to a gene: 5. The CDR3 is made up of 16 amino acids. Germline V gene sequence: CDR1 MNHGY, CDR2 SVAAGI.

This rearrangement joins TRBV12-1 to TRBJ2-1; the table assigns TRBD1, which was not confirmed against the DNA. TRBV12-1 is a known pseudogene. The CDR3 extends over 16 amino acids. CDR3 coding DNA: TGTGCCAGCAGCTTTATCAGGGGGCCCCTCAATTATGATCAGTTCTTC. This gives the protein CASSFIRGPLNYDQFF.

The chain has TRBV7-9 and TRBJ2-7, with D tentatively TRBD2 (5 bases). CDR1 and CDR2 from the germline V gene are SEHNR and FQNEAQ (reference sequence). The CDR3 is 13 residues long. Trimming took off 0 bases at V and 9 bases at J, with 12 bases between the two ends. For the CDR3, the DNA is TGTGCCAGCAGCTTAGCTACGGGAAACGGGCAGTACTTC. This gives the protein CASSLATGNGQYF.

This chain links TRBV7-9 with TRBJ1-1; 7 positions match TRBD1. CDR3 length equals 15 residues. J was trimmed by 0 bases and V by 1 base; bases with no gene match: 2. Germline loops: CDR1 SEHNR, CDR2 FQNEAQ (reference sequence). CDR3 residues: CASSLEGQLNTEAFF. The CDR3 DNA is TGTGCCAGCAGCTTAGAGGGACAGTTGAACACTGAAGCTTTCTTT.

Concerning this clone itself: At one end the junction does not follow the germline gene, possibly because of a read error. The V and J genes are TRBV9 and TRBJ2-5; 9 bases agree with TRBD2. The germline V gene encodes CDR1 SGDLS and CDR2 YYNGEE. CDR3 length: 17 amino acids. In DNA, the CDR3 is TGTGCCCGCAGCGTAGGGGCGGGGGGGCATTCGGTAGAGACCCAGTACTTC. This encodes CARSVGAGGHSVETQYF.

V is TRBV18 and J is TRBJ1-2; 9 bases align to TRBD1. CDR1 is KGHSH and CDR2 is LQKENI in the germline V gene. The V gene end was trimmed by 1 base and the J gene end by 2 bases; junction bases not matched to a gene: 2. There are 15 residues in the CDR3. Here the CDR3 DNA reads TGTGCCAGCTCACCACGGACAGGGGAGAACTATGGCTACACCTTC. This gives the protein CASSPRTGENYGYTF. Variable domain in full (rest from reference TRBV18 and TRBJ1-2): NAGVMQNPRHLVRRRGQEARLRCSPMKGHSHVYWYRQLPEEGLKFMVYLQKENIIDESGMPKERFSAEFPKEGPSILRIQQVVRGDSAAYFCASSPRTGENYGYTFGSGTRLTVV.

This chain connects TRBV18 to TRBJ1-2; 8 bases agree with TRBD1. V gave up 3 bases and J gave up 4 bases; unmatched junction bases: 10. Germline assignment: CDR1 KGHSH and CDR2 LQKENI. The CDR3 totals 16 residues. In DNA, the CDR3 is TGTGCCAGCTCACCTCCGACAGGGGCAGGTGTCTATGGCTACACCTTC. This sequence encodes CASSPPTGAGVYGYTF.

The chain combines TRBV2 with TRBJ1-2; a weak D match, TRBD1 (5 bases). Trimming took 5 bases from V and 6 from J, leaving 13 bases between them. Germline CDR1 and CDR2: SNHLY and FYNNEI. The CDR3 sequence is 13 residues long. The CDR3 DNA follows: TGTGCCAGCAGTTTCCAGGGTTTCAATGGCTACACCTTC. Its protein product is CASSFQGFNGYTF.

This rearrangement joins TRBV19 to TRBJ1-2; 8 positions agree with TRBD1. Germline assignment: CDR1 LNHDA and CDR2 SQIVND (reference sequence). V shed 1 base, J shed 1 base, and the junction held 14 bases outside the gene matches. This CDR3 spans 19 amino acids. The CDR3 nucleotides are TGTGCCAGTAGTATAGGCGCAGGGGGCGCCTATTCAGTTAACTATGGCTACACCTTC. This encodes CASSIGAGGAYSVNYGYTF.

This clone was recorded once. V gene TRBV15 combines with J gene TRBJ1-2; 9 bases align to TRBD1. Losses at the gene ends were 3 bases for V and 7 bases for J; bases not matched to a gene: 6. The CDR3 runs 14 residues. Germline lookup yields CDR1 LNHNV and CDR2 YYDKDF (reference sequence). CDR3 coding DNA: TGTGCCACCAGCAGGGGACAGGGTGTCGGTGGCTACACCTTC. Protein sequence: CATSRGQGVGGYTF.

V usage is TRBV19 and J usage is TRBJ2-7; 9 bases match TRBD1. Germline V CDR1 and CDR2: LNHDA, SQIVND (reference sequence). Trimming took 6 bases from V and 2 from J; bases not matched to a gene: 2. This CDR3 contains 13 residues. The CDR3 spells CASSRTGAYEQYF. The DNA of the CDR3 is TGTGCCAGTAGCCGGACAGGGGCCTACGAGCAGTACTTC.

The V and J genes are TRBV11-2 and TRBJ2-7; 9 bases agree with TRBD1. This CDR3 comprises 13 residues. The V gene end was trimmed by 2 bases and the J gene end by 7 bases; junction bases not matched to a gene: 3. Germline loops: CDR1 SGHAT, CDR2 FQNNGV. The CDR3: CASSLTGTGEQYF. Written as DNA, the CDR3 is TGTGCCAGCAGCTTAACCGGGACAGGGGAGCAGTACTTC.

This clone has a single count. CDR3 sequence: CASSSTGSTNEKLFF. Here the CDR3 DNA reads TGCGCCAGCAGCTCCACAGGGTCAACTAATGAAAAACTGTTTTTT. The rearrangement links TRBV5-1 to TRBJ1-4, with D perhaps matching TRBD1 (6 bases). CDR1 SGHRS and CDR2 YFSETQ come from the germline V gene. The CDR3 consists of 15 residues. V was shortened by 3 bases and J by 0 bases, with 9 bases between the two germline ends.

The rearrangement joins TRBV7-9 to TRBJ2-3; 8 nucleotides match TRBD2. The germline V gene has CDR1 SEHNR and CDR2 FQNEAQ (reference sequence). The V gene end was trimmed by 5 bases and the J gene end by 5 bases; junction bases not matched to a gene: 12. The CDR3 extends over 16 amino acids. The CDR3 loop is CASSHPGRATGDTQYF. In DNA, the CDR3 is TGTGCCAGCAGCCACCCCGGGAGGGCGACTGGAGATACGCAGTATTTT.

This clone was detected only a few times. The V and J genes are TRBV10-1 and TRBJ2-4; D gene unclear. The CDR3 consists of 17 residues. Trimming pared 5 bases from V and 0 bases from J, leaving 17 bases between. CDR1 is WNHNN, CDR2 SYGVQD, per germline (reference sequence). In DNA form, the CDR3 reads TGCGCCAGCAGTTGGAACAGACCCCCCCTAGCCAAAAACATTCAGTACTTC. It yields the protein CASSWNRPPLAKNIQYF.